This TCR beta chain stems from a study of T cell clones after liver transplantation (dated by TCRdb to the late 2010s). Broadly, across the study: Samples were obtained from ITN030ST, a randomized trial in which withdrawal of immunosuppression was attempted within 2 years of liver transplantation. Donor-reactive T cell clones were identified by TCRbeta sequencing following a pre-transplant mixed lymphocyte reaction and were subsequently tracked in post-transplant blood. As an antigen-independent comparator for the donor-reactive sequences, third party-reactive TCRbeta sequences from pre-transplant MLRs were identified as well. Three of the eight recipients were HCV-positive; the others were transplanted for non-autoimmune, non-viral indications. Subjects received no induction therapy and standard immunosuppression until randomization at 12-24 months post-transplant. To count as tolerant, a recipient had to stay completely off immunosuppression for at least one year without liver enzymes climbing beyond twice the upper limit of normal. Blood samples were collected pre-transplant, pre-randomization before withdrawal, and post-randomization after either complete withdrawal or failed withdrawal. Of the 8 liver transplant recipients making up the studied cohort, 3 were classified as tolerant and 5 as non-tolerant. Broader findings and caveats from the paper: Conclusions were preliminary, limited by small, heterogeneous patient numbers and non-standardized post-transplant time points. Since no allograft tissue specimens were available, donor-reactive T cells may have migrated into the graft instead of being deleted. In most of the 8 subjects, regardless of tolerance or HCV status, circulating donor-reactive CD4 TCRbeta sequences dropped significantly post-transplant. In two subjects, low numbers of available donor cells limited the measurable donor-reactive repertoire. Donor-reactive sequences declined more than third party-reactive ones, suggesting partial antigen-specific deletion unrelated to withdrawal success. When repertoire turnover was accounted for, significantly reduced detection of donor-reactive sequences was found in 7 of 8 subjects for CD4 and in 8 of 8 subjects for CD8.

Unstimulated PBMCs, after thawing, were stained for CD3, CD4 and CD8 and then FACS-sorted into CD3+CD4+ and CD3+CD8+ populations. All 8 studied subjects were randomized to withdrawal of immunosuppression. The Qiagen DNeasy Blood and Tissue Kit was used for genomic DNA isolation. In the case of this clone: Its antigen specificity is not known. Base qualities are missing; no much larger clone stands one base away.

CDR3 length: 17 amino acids, cysteine to phenylalanine. Only the CDR3 region is kept as DNA, spanning 51 bases read in frame from base 1. Trimming costs V 8 bases and J 8 bases, and their ends lie 28 bases apart. CDR1 SNHLY and CDR2 FYNNEI were looked up in the germline V gene. High-throughput TCRbeta CDR3 sequencing of frozen genomic DNA was performed by immunoSEQ, with PCR amplification, mapping, bias correction and internal controls included. As for the original processing: Only productive rearrangements were retained, with each unique TCRbeta sequence defined by its CDR3 nucleotide sequence together with its V and J gene. For classification of a sequence as donor-reactive, at least 5-fold expansion in CFSE-low cells relative to unstimulated pre-transplant cells and a frequency of at least 0.01% were required. Per-subject minimum frequency thresholds, based on the lowest-template unstimulated sample, ensured at least 90% detection power. Jensen-Shannon divergence between the top 1000 TCRbeta sequences after and before transplant was used to measure repertoire turnover. Changes in detection of donor-reactive sequences were assessed with two-sided Fisher's exact tests. As stored in TCRdb, this immuneACCESS dataset retains in-frame rearrangements with V and J assigned. A fraction of the clones does not appear; measured against another copy, unresolved V genes explain less than half of the discrepancy, and the remainder lacks a known reason. V and J calls and clone size are those listed in that table; D and trimming were worked out from the DNA. The table for this sample lists around 120,000 clones; 90% of them were counted only once. Of the sample, approximately 0.88% is held by the ten largest clones.

This TCR derives from a human patient who received a liver transplant. Post transplant, some T cells may arise from the graft donor. The rearrangement combines TRBV2 with TRBJ2-1, and possibly TRBD1, on 7 matching bases. The starting material was CD4+ T cells from blood, obtained 12 months after liver transplant. The CDR3 sequence is CASHLGRDSLRGDEQFF. The nucleotides are TGTGCCAGCCACCTAGGACGGGACAGTTTGAGGGGGGATGAGCAGTTCTTC.